Below, 24 T cell receptor beta chains from the same sample are listed, as sequenced in a study of blood T cell repertoires in COVID-19. Assay used: immunoSEQ multiplex PCR; TCRdb lists only in-frame clones, some missing. The profile shows some 180,000 clones, roughly 88% of them singletons. Sequenced sample: peripheral blood. Receptor source: a human donor in a cohort sampled during active COVID-19.

The rearrangement links TRBV11-1 to TRBJ2-7, with D possibly being TRBD1 (5 bases). This CDR3 comprises 13 residues. V lost 1 base, J lost 7 bases, and 11 bases lay in between. Looked up from germline, CDR1 is SGHAT and CDR2 is FQDESV (reference sequence). CDR3 amino acids: CASSLGTSAEQYF. For the CDR3, the DNA is TGTGCCAGCAGCTTAGGGACATCCGCGGAGCAGTACTTC.

The rearrangement uses TRBV7-2 and TRBJ2-4, with TRBD2 identical over 11 bases. Trimming removed 2 bases from V and 8 bases from J; junction bases left unmatched: 5. Germline V gene sequence: CDR1 SGHTA, CDR2 FQGNSA. This CDR3 spans 15 amino acids. The CDR3 bases are TGTGCCAGCAGCTTAATTTTAGCGGGGGGGGACATTCAGTACTTC. It is translated as CASSLILAGGDIQYF.

The chain has TRBV7-2 and TRBJ2-3; TRBD2 matches at 7 bases. The CDR3 consists of 13 residues. Unmatched junction bases numbered 1, after V lost 3 bases and J lost 4 bases. Germline lookup yields CDR1 SGHTA and CDR2 FQGNSA. CDR3 sequence: CASSFAGADTQYF. The CDR3 coding sequence is TGTGCCAGCAGCTTCGCGGGGGCAGATACGCAGTATTTT.

The gene calls are TRBV28 and TRBJ2-3; 7 bases align to TRBD2. The germline CDR1 and CDR2 sequences are MDHEN and SYDVKM. After removal of 4 bases from V and 2 bases from J, the junction contained 6 bases not matched to a gene. The CDR3 contains 15 residues. CDR3 region: CASSWVAGSTDTQYF. For the CDR3, the DNA is TGTGCCAGCAGTTGGGTAGCGGGTTCCACAGATACGCAGTATTTT.

The chain uses TRBV5-1 and TRBJ2-7; possible D gene TRBD1, 6 bases. The CDR3 is 11 amino acids. V gave up 4 bases and J gave up 7 bases, with 9 bases separating them. Germline V lookup: CDR1 SGHRS, CDR2 YFSETQ. The CDR3 here is CASSIDREQYF. The CDR3 nucleotides read TGCGCCAGCAGCATTGACAGGGAGCAGTACTTC.

The chain links TRBV2 to TRBJ2-1, with TRBD2 matching over 9 bases. CDR1 SNHLY and CDR2 FYNNEI come from the germline V gene. V lost 3 bases and J lost 2; bases outside the gene matches: 8. This CDR3 region has 17 residues. The CDR3 reads CASSDRAGGPPYNEQFF. CDR3 nucleotide sequence: TGTGCCAGCAGTGATAGGGCGGGAGGGCCCCCCTACAATGAGCAGTTCTTC.

V usage is TRBV11-3 and J usage is TRBJ2-5; 7 nucleotides line up with TRBD1. The germline V gene has CDR1 SGHNT and CDR2 YENEEA. There are 15 residues in the CDR3. V dropped 5 bases and J dropped 1; count of bases not matched to a gene: 7. This chain's CDR3 is CASSQGVVSQETQYF. The CDR3 nucleotides are TGTGCCAGCAGCCAGGGGGTTGTCAGCCAAGAGACCCAGTACTTC.

Only a few counts were recorded for this clone. The V and J genes are TRBV6-5 and TRBJ1-3; D uncertain. Germline V gene lookup returns CDR1 MNHEY and CDR2 SVGAGI. V was trimmed by 3 bases and J by 0 bases, leaving 9 bases between them. This CDR3 spans 15 amino acids. The CDR3 loop reads CASSYGDISGNTIYF. In nucleotides, the CDR3 is TGTGCCAGCAGTTATGGTGACATCTCTGGAAACACCATATATTTT.

The chain is built from TRBV28 and TRBJ1-2; D gene uncertain. Germline loops: CDR1 MDHEN, CDR2 SYDVKM. CDR3 length: 13 residues. V was shortened by 2 bases and J by 6 bases, with 10 bases between the two germline ends. The CDR3, as DNA: TGTGCCAGCAGTTTACAGCTCGAGGATGGCTACACCTTC. Its translation is CASSLQLEDGYTF.

The chain joins TRBV29-1 to TRBJ1-5; D may be TRBD1 (5 bases). Trimming pared 4 bases from V and 1 base from J, leaving 11 bases between. The CDR3 sequence is 14 residues long. Germline V CDR1 and CDR2: SQVTM, ANQGSEA. As DNA, the CDR3 is TGCAGCGTTGGGTGGGGGGGAAGCAATCAGCCCCAGCATTTT. This encodes CSVGWGGSNQPQHF. Drawing the rest from reference TRBV29-1 and TRBJ1-5, the complete variable domain is SAVISQKPSRDICQRGTSLTIQCQVDSQVTMMFWYRQQPGQSLTLIATANQGSEATYESGFVIDKFPISRPNLTFSTLTVSNMSPEDSSIYLCSVGWGGSNQPQHFGDGTRLSIL.

V and J are TRBV28 and TRBJ1-2; tentatively, D is TRBD1 (5 bases). V lost 6 bases to trimming and J lost 5 bases, with 19 bases between them. This CDR3 is built from 15 residues. CDR1 and CDR2 from the germline V gene are MDHEN and SYDVKM. The CDR3 bases are TGTGCCAGCAGAGAGCCCGCCGGGACTAGGTATGGCTACACCTTC. This gives the protein CASREPAGTRYGYTF.

V gene TRBV18 combines with J gene TRBJ1-5; 8 bases line up with TRBD1. J lost 1 base, V lost 4 bases, and 3 bases had no gene match. Germline V gives CDR1 KGHSH, CDR2 LQKENI. The CDR3 loop spans 15 amino acids. CDR3 amino acids: CASSQTGVSNQPQHF. In DNA, the CDR3 is TGTGCCAGCTCACAGACAGGGGTAAGCAATCAGCCCCAGCATTTT.

The V gene is TRBV6-5, the J gene TRBJ1-3, with 8 bases lining up with TRBD1. V dropped 5 bases and J dropped 2; count of bases not matched to a gene: 5. The CDR3 runs 15 residues. The germline V gene has CDR1 MNHEY and CDR2 SVGAGI. The CDR3 DNA reads as TGTGCCAGCAGTCTTTCGGACAGGGCTGGAAACACCATATATTTT. The encoded protein is CASSLSDRAGNTIYF.

The chain uses TRBV4-1 and TRBJ2-1, with 9 bases identical to TRBD1. This CDR3 is built from 18 residues. V was clipped by 0 bases and J by 0 bases; unmatched bases: 6. Germline assignment: CDR1 MGHRA and CDR2 YSYEKL. The CDR3 here is CASSQDGTGISSYNEQFF. The DNA for the CDR3 is TGCGCCAGCAGCCAAGATGGGACAGGGATTAGCTCCTACAATGAGCAGTTCTTC.

This rearrangement joins TRBV28 to TRBJ2-1, with 7 positions matching TRBD1. Trimming removed 7 bases from V and 9 bases from J; junction bases left unmatched: 18. CDR3 length: 16 amino acids. Germline assignment: CDR1 MDHEN and CDR2 SYDVKM. CDR3 DNA sequence: TGTGCCAGCACACTATTAACGTTGACAGGGTCTAGTGAGCAGTTCTTC. This sequence encodes CASTLLTLTGSSEQFF.

The V and J genes are TRBV5-6 and TRBJ1-2; 7 bases map to TRBD1. Germline-derived CDR1 and CDR2 are SGHDT and YYEEEE. The J segment lost 4 bases and the V segment lost 1 base, leaving 4 bases of the junction unmatched. This CDR3 comprises 14 residues. The CDR3 reads CASSLTGVGYGYTF. DNA for the CDR3: TGTGCCAGCAGCTTGACAGGGGTAGGCTATGGCTACACCTTC.

The chain joins TRBV27 to TRBJ2-7, with 11 positions matching TRBD2. V lost 4 bases and J lost 4; bases outside the gene matches: 9. The CDR3 has 16 residues. The germline CDR1 and CDR2 sequences are MNHEY and SMNVEV (reference sequence). The CDR3 protein is CASSSLAGTSGYEQYF. CDR3 nucleotide sequence: TGTGCCAGCAGTTCTCTGGCCGGGACTAGCGGATACGAGCAGTACTTC.

V gene TRBV14 combines with J gene TRBJ2-1, with TRBD1 identical over 8 bases. CDR3 size: 15 residues. The junction had 10 bases not matched to a gene; V was cut back by 4 bases and J by 8 bases. The V gene's germline CDR1 is SGHDN and CDR2 FVKESK. The CDR3 here is CASSRDRGSYYEQFF. In nucleotides, the CDR3 is TGTGCCAGCAGCCGAGACAGGGGTTCTTACTATGAGCAGTTCTTC.

The chain couples TRBV5-1 to TRBJ1-2; TRBD1 might be the D (5 bases). V was pared by 1 base and J by 4 bases, with 14 bases between. Germline V gives CDR1 SGHRS, CDR2 YFSETQ. This CDR3 is 15 amino acids long. This chain's CDR3 is CASSLSGGGVYGYTF. For the CDR3, the DNA is TGCGCCAGCAGCTTGTCAGGTGGAGGGGTCTATGGCTACACCTTC. The full variable domain, its missing parts supplied by reference TRBV5-1 and TRBJ1-2, is KAGVTQTPRYLIKTRGQQVTLSCSPISGHRSVSWYQQTPGQGLQFLFEYFSETQRNKGNFPGRFSGRQFSNSRSEMNVSTLELGDSALYLCASSLSGGGVYGYTFGSGTRLTVV.

This chain connects TRBV18 to TRBJ2-1; TRBD2 agrees at 10 bases. The germline V gene has CDR1 KGHSH and CDR2 LQKENI. The junction had 4 bases not matched to a gene; V was cut back by 1 base and J by 7 bases. CDR3 length: 15 amino acids. CDR3 loop: CASSPLLAGENEQFF. CDR3 coding DNA: TGTGCCAGCTCACCACTGCTAGCGGGAGAGAATGAGCAGTTCTTC.

The CDR3 region is CSASTSGYYNEQFF. The CDR3 nucleotides read TGCAGTGCTAGTACTAGCGGATACTACAATGAGCAGTTCTTC. The chain recombines TRBV20-1 with TRBJ2-1; 8 bases match TRBD2. This CDR3 is built from 14 residues. The trim removed 3 bases at V and 3 bases at J, leaving 4 bases unmatched. The V gene's germline CDR1 is DFQATT and CDR2 SNEGSKA (reference sequence).

CDR3 coding DNA: TGCGCCACCAGGCCCGACAAGACCCGCACAGATACGCAGTATTTT. It is translated as CATRPDKTRTDTQYF. This rearrangement joins TRBV4-1 to TRBJ2-3; D is uncertain. V was clipped by 10 bases and J by 1 base, with 18 bases between them. The CDR3 extends over 15 amino acids. CDR1 and CDR2 (germline): MGHRA, YSYEKL.

A few counts support this clone. V is TRBV18 and J is TRBJ1-2, with TRBD1 matching over 10 bases. This CDR3 contains 13 residues. Germline loops: CDR1 KGHSH, CDR2 LQKENI. V shed 6 bases and J 6 bases; nucleotides not matched to a gene: 4. CDR3 coding DNA: TGTGCCAGCTCGCAGACAGGGGGCGATGGCTACACCTTC. It specifies CASSQTGGDGYTF. Variable domain in full (rest from reference TRBV18 and TRBJ1-2): NAGVMQNPRHLVRRRGQEARLRCSPMKGHSHVYWYRQLPEEGLKFMVYLQKENIIDESGMPKERFSAEFPKEGPSILRIQQVVRGDSAAYFCASSQTGGDGYTFGSGTRLTVV.

The rearrangement joins TRBV6-5 to TRBJ1-2, with 12 nucleotides matching TRBD1. Losses at the gene ends were 8 bases for V and 6 bases for J; bases not matched to a gene: 7. CDR3 length: 14 amino acids. Germline-derived CDR1 and CDR2 are MNHEY and SVGAGI. The CDR3 DNA sequence: TGTGCCAGCTGCCGGGACAGGGGGCAAGATGGCTACACCTTC. Its protein is CASCRDRGQDGYTF.